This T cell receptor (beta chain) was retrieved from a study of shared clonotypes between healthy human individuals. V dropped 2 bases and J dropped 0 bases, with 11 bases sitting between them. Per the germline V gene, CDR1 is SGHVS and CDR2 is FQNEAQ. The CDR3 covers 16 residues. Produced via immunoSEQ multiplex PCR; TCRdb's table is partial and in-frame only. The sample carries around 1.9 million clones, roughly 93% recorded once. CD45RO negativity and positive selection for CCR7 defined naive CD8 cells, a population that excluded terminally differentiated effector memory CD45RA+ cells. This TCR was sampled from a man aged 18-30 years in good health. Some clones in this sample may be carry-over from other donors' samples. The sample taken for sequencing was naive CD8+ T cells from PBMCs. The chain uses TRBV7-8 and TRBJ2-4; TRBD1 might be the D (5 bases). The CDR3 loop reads CASSLRLGLAKNIQYF. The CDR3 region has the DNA TGTGCCAGCAGCTTAAGACTGGGGCTAGCCAAAAACATTCAGTACTTC.